Listed here are 14 T cell receptor beta chains from one sample, sequenced in a study of blood T cell repertoires in COVID-19. The method was immunoSEQ multiplex PCR; TCRdb's version includes in-frame clones alone and lacks a portion of them. The sample records fewer than 200,000 clones, 85% to 95% being singletons. Sequenced input: peripheral blood. The origin of the receptors is a woman aged 45-59 years with acute or convalescent COVID-19.

CDR3 in amino acids: CASSLAGTGNYGYTF. The DNA of the CDR3 is TGTGCCAGCAGCCTCGCCGGGACAGGGAACTATGGCTACACCTTC. V gene TRBV9 combines with J gene TRBJ1-2; 9 positions match TRBD1. CDR1 and CDR2 from the germline V gene are SGDLS and YYNGEE. J was trimmed by 2 bases and V by 4 bases; bases with no gene match: 6. This CDR3 has 15 amino acids.

V usage is TRBV27 and J usage is TRBJ2-1; maybe TRBD1 (5 bases). The V end lost 9 bases, the J end lost 6 bases, and 12 bases lay between the germline ends. CDR3 length: 12 amino acids. The germline gives CDR1 MNHEY, CDR2 SMNVEV (reference sequence). The CDR3 protein is CASKGPGNEQFF. The CDR3 DNA is TGTGCCAGTAAGGGGCCAGGCAATGAGCAGTTCTTC.

For the CDR3, the DNA is TGTGCCAGCAGGGCCGGGACAGGGTTTAATGAGCAGTTCTTC. Its protein product is CASRAGTGFNEQFF. The chain recombines TRBV27 with TRBJ2-1; 9 nucleotides match TRBD1. Germline CDR1 is MNHEY and CDR2 is SMNVEV (reference sequence). This CDR3 is 14 amino acids long. After removal of 6 bases from V and 7 bases from J, the junction contained 7 bases not matched to a gene.

This clone was counted a single time. The V and J genes are TRBV28 and TRBJ1-4; weak D call: TRBD1 (5 bases). The V and J ends lost 7 bases and 4 bases respectively, with 19 bases between them. Germline-derived CDR1 and CDR2 are MDHEN and SYDVKM. The CDR3 consists of 16 residues. CDR3 protein: CASNMGGRDRNEKLFF. DNA for the CDR3: TGTGCCAGCAACATGGGCGGGAGGGACCGTAATGAAAAACTGTTTTTT. The full variable domain, its missing parts supplied by reference TRBV28 and TRBJ1-4, is DVKVTQSSRYLVKRTGEKVFLECVQDMDHENMFWYRQDPGLGLRLIYFSYDVKMKEKGDIPEGYSVSREKKERFSLILESASTNQTSMYLCASNMGGRDRNEKLFFGSGTQLSVL.

The chain is built from TRBV4-1 and TRBJ2-1, with D possibly being TRBD1 (5 bases). CDR1 and CDR2 from the germline V gene are MGHRA and YSYEKL. The CDR3 contains 15 residues. V was shortened by 1 base and J by 2 bases, with 9 bases between the two germline ends. CDR3 amino acids: CASSQGGLTYNEQFF. The DNA for the CDR3 is TGCGCCAGCAGCCAAGGGGGCCTCACCTACAATGAGCAGTTCTTC.

V is TRBV28 and J is TRBJ1-5, with D unresolved. This CDR3 has 14 amino acids. Germline V gives CDR1 MDHEN, CDR2 SYDVKM. The V end lost 4 bases, the J end lost 0 bases, and 7 bases lay between the germline ends. CDR3 amino acids: CASSYSGSNQPQHF. CDR3 DNA: TGTGCCAGCAGTTACAGCGGTAGCAATCAGCCCCAGCATTTT.

The J gene is TRBJ1-2, the V gene TRBV15, with D perhaps TRBD1 (5 bases). Germline V gene data show CDR1 as LNHNV and CDR2 as YYDKDF (reference sequence). V lost 1 base, J lost 4 bases, and 16 bases lay in between. CDR3 length equals 16 residues. The CDR3 loop is CATSRGGREGIYGYTF. Here the CDR3 DNA reads TGTGCCACCAGCAGAGGTGGCAGGGAGGGAATCTATGGCTACACCTTC.

The J gene is TRBJ2-1, the V gene TRBV11-2; TRBD1 agrees at 7 bases. CDR1 SGHAT and CDR2 FQNNGV come from the germline V gene. Unmatched junction bases numbered 21, after V lost 7 bases and J lost 9 bases. The CDR3 spans 17 residues. CDR3: CASTRRAGQVVGSEQFF. The CDR3 coding sequence is TGTGCCAGCACCCGAAGGGCTGGACAGGTCGTGGGGAGTGAGCAGTTCTTC. The complete variable domain, with remaining parts taken from reference TRBV11-2 and TRBJ2-1, reads EAGVAQSPRYKIIEKRQSVAFWCNPISGHATLYWYQQILGQGPKLLIQFQNNGVVDDSQLPKDRFSAERLKGVDSTLKIQPAKLEDSAVYLCASTRRAGQVVGSEQFFGPGTRLTVL.

In DNA, the CDR3 is TGTGCCAGCAGCTTGGACAGGGTTCAGCCCCAGCATTTT. It encodes CASSLDRVQPQHF. The chain is built from TRBV5-8 and TRBJ1-5, with D possibly being TRBD1 (6 bases). Per germline, CDR1 SGHTS and CDR2 YDEGEE. The CDR3 totals 13 residues. The germline V and J ends were trimmed by 0 bases and 6 bases, with 7 bases remaining between them.

This chain uses TRBV7-8 with TRBJ2-5, with TRBD1 matching 9 bases. The CDR3 extends over 14 amino acids. Germline V gene data show CDR1 as SGHVS and CDR2 as FQNEAQ. V lost 3 bases and J lost 5; bases outside the gene matches: 4. The CDR3 DNA reads TGTGCCAGCAGCTTCACAGGGGGCATGGAGACCCAGTACTTC. Translation: CASSFTGGMETQYF. The full variable domain, with the rest looked up from reference TRBV7-8 and TRBJ2-5, is GAGVSQSPRYKVAKRGQDVALRCDPISGHVSLFWYQQALGQGPEFLTYFQNEAQLDKSGLPSDRFFAERPEGSVSTLKIQRTQQEDSAVYLCASSFTGGMETQYFGPGTRLLVL.

The rearrangement joins TRBV5-5 to TRBJ1-3; 8 positions agree with TRBD1. Trimming cost V 5 bases and J 6 bases; bases outside gene matches: 10. The germline V gene encodes CDR1 SGHKS and CDR2 YYEKEE (reference sequence). This CDR3 comprises 15 residues. The CDR3 loop reads CASSRGVDRANTIYF. Here the CDR3 DNA reads TGTGCCAGCAGTCGGGGGGTGGACAGGGCAAACACCATATATTTT.

This sequence joins TRBV27 and TRBJ2-3, with 9 bases aligning to TRBD1. Trimming removed 3 bases from V and 3 bases from J; junction bases left unmatched: 7. The CDR3 is 16 amino acids. Germline CDR1 reads MNHEY; CDR2 reads SMNVEV (reference sequence). The CDR3 DNA reads TGTGCCAGCAGTTTGTACCAGACAGGGGGGACAGATACGCAGTATTTT. This encodes CASSLYQTGGTDTQYF.

The chain carries TRBV3-1 (or the pseudogene TRBV3-2) and TRBJ2-1; 10 nucleotides line up with TRBD2. Trimming at V came to 3 bases and at J to 13 bases, leaving 9 bases not matched to a gene. There are 14 residues in the CDR3. Germline loops: CDR1 LGHDT, CDR2 YNNKEL (reference sequence). CDR3 nucleotides: TGTGCCAGCAGCCACTCAGCGGGAGGGTTCAACCAGTTCTTC. Protein product: CASSHSAGGFNQFF.

The genes are TRBV11-2 and TRBJ2-1; TRBD2 is a possible D gene (6 bases). The CDR3 has 13 residues. Germline V gene lookup returns CDR1 SGHAT and CDR2 FQNNGV. The V end was cut by 3 bases, the J end by 10 bases, with 13 bases between. CDR3: CASSLDGGSEQFF. In DNA, the CDR3 is TGTGCCAGCAGCTTGGACGGGGGATCCGAGCAGTTCTTC.